The rows below give T cell receptor beta chains drawn from one sample of a study of CD4 T cell repertoires in COVID-19. Generated by immunoSEQ multiplex PCR, the TCRdb table keeps only in-frame clones and is missing some. The sample lists about 75,000 clones, around 82% occurring once. Sequences were derived from CD4+ T cells from peripheral blood, sampled after recovery from COVID-19. The source is a human donor who had COVID-19. Both conserved end residues are trimmed from each CDR3. D genes are given only for firm matches.

>TRBV14|.|TRBJ1-4
ASSAQGEKLF
>TRBV5-1|TRBD2|TRBJ2-2
ASSGRTSGGATGELF
>TRBV28|.|TRBJ1-2
ASRQDNYGYT
>TRBV5-8|TRBD1|TRBJ2-5
ASSALRDRVTETQY
>TRBV11-2|TRBD1|TRBJ1-2
ASSSNPTSGQGRGYT
>TRBV5-1|TRBD2|TRBJ2-7
ASSLGMSGTTRSYEQY
>TRBV5-1|.|TRBJ2-5
ASSPGRNQETQY
>TRBV19|TRBD2|TRBJ2-5
ASSRGGRGVSETQY
>TRBV7-3|TRBD2|TRBJ2-2
ASSSLAGVNTGELF
>TRBV6-6|TRBD1|TRBJ2-7
ASTQGDIYEQY
>TRBV19|.|TRBJ1-6
ASSPSNSPLH
>TRBV5-5|TRBD1|TRBJ2-4
ASSAGQGLAKNIQY
>TRBV5-1|.|TRBJ2-1
ASSLGLRDEQF
>TRBV3-1/TRBV3-2|TRBD2|TRBJ2-7
ASSQGTSVVQY
>TRBV18|TRBD1|TRBJ2-1
ASSHGQGVNNEQF
>TRBV20-1|.|TRBJ2-2
SASKGGGGRDTGELF
>TRBV28|.|TRBJ1-1
ASSEQGTPEAF
>TRBV2|TRBD2|TRBJ2-1
ACGAGGAYNEQF
>TRBV6-1|.|TRBJ1-1
ASREEGSMNTEAF
>TRBV7-2|.|TRBJ2-2
ASSQTRTGELF
>TRBV5-4|.|TRBJ1-1
ASARMGTEAF
>TRBV19|TRBD1|TRBJ1-1
ASSIAFRQGVTEAF
>TRBV2|TRBD2|TRBJ2-7
ASSLPPWGGRSSYEQY
>TRBV11-2|.|TRBJ2-1
ASSLSGAASEQF
>TRBV29-1|TRBD1|TRBJ2-5
SVFEQGARETQY
>TRBV6-5|.|TRBJ1-5
ASNRISNQPQH
>TRBV7-9|.|TRBJ2-4
ASSFRGGQY
>TRBV12-3/TRBV12-4|.|TRBJ1-1
ASSFSMNTEAF
>TRBV28|TRBD1|TRBJ1-5
ASNPSRGPYNQPQH
>TRBV20-1|.|TRBJ2-7
SASLRIGEQY
>TRBV2|.|TRBJ1-3
ASSDRRTGNTIY
>TRBV10-1|TRBD2|TRBJ2-5
ASSEPWGLAETQY
>TRBV6-1|.|TRBJ1-4
ASSEYGAGGEKLF
>TRBV7-2|.|TRBJ1-3
ASSPFRGFGNTIY
>TRBV2|.|TRBJ2-6
ASRSGANVLT
>TRBV18|.|TRBJ2-7
ASSPTRGVSYEQY
>TRBV5-6|TRBD1|TRBJ1-6
ASRQGQAGNSPLH
>TRBV5-5|TRBD1|TRBJ2-7
ASSSDRGGEQY
>TRBV24-1|.|TRBJ1-2
ATSVPNRVANYGYT
>TRBV18|.|TRBJ2-3
ASSEQGRTDTQY
>TRBV5-5|.|TRBJ1-1
ASSRTVDTEAF
>TRBV5-8|TRBD1|TRBJ1-1
ASSSGQGRTEAF
>TRBV5-1|TRBD1|TRBJ2-7
ASSDIGTGNQY
>TRBV18|.|TRBJ2-7
ASSPGTNGIWQY
>TRBV5-1|.|TRBJ2-1
ASGKTGGQDNEQF
>TRBV19|.|TRBJ2-5
ASSITGYHQETQY
>TRBV6-5|.|TRBJ2-3
ASSYSRYTDTQY
>TRBV4-2|TRBD2|TRBJ2-5
ASSQARGEGETQY